The 5 T cell receptor beta chains reported below all come from one sample, sequenced in a study of prognosis after radiotherapy for stage I lung cancer. TCR beta CDR3 was amplified from genomic DNA by two-round multiplex PCR. Individual primers that were specific to each TRBV and TRBJ gene served in first-round PCR. TCRdb processed the multiplex PCR reads anew with MiXCR; each CDR3 protein has one entry. The sample gives 30,000 to 40,000 distinct CDR3 sequences, 25% to 40% of which show up once; roughly 26% is in the top ten. Sequences were derived from PBMCs, sampled before or after stereotactic body radiation therapy (not recorded which). The receptors originated from a donor aged 50 or older with non-small cell lung cancer.

This clonotype was counted ten times or more. One end of the junction is discordant with germline, which a read error may explain. This sequence joins TRBV28 and TRBJ1-2, with a possible D match to TRBD1 (6 bases). The germline CDR1 and CDR2 sequences are MDHEN and SYDVKM. This CDR3 comprises 11 residues. CDR3 nucleotide sequence: TGTGCCAGCCGTGAGGGGGAAGGCTACATCTTC. Translated: CASREGEGYIF.

The sample holds many counts of this clonotype. The chain links TRBV3-1 to TRBJ2-6; D call uncertain. The germline gives CDR1 LGHDT, CDR2 YNNKEL (reference sequence). CDR3 length: 14 residues. Between the trimmed V and J ends, which lost 1 base and 3 bases, there was a span of 4 bases. This chain's CDR3 is CASSQGVGANVLTF. The CDR3 DNA sequence: TGTGCCAGCAGCCAAGGAGTTGGGGCCAACGTCCTGACTTTC.

This clonotype was seen repeatedly, ten times or more. An end of the junction differs from the germline gene, which may be a read error. V and J are TRBV7-6 and TRBJ2-1; D might be TRBD2 (6 bases). The CDR3 extends over 12 amino acids. Germline V gives CDR1 SGHVS, CDR2 FNYEAQ. The CDR3 loop reads CASSLAGGISIF. Written as DNA, the CDR3 is TGTGCCAGCAGCTTAGCCGGGGGTATTTCAATCTTC.

The chain uses TRBV20-1 and TRBJ2-1; TRBD1 or TRBD2 may be the D gene (5 bases each). The germline V gene encodes CDR1 DFQATT and CDR2 SNEGSKA (reference sequence). V was clipped by 5 bases and J by 1 base, with 12 bases between them. The length of the CDR3 is 14 residues. CDR3 nucleotides: TGCAGTGCTGGGGGACGGTATTCCTACAATGAGCAGTTCTTC. It translates to CSAGGRYSYNEQFF.

Relative to its sample, this clonotype is medium-sized (0.01 to 0.1%). The chain uses TRBV6-1 and TRBJ1-6; no clear D. Trimming took 5 bases from V and 7 from J, leaving 12 bases between them. This CDR3 is built from 14 residues. CDR1 and CDR2 from the germline V gene are MNHNS and SASEGT. The CDR3 reads CASSPWTANSPLHF. The DNA for the CDR3 is TGTGCCAGCAGTCCTTGGACCGCCAATTCACCCCTCCACTTT.